Shown below are 20 T cell receptor beta chains from a single sample sequenced in a study of cytomegalovirus exposure and HLA in healthy donors. Libraries were prepared by immunoSEQ multiplex PCR; TCRdb keeps only in-frame clonotypes and omits some of them. Of about 260,000 clones listed, roughly 88% are singletons. Specimen: PBMCs. These TCRs come from a woman in her 30s in good health and CMV-seronegative.

The J gene is TRBJ2-7, the V gene TRBV27, with 12 bases lining up with TRBD2. Trimming removed 3 bases from V and 2 bases from J; junction bases left unmatched: 2. The CDR3 has 15 residues. Germline V gene lookup returns CDR1 MNHEY and CDR2 SMNVEV (reference sequence). The CDR3 sequence: CASSLTSGGTYEQYF. The CDR3, as DNA: TGTGCCAGCAGTTTGACTAGCGGGGGAACCTACGAGCAGTACTTC.

The genes are TRBV4-3 and TRBJ2-1; 7 bases agree with TRBD2. The CDR3 sequence is 13 residues long. Trimming cost V 4 bases and J 8 bases; bases outside gene matches: 5. The germline V gene has CDR1 LGHNA and CDR2 YSLEER. CDR3 sequence (DNA): TGCGCCAGCAGCCCTCAGCGGGACTATGAGCAGTTCTTC. Translated, it gives CASSPQRDYEQFF.

This chain connects TRBV7-8 to TRBJ2-4; TRBD1 matches 7 bases. V dropped 5 bases and J dropped 0; count of bases not matched to a gene: 7. This CDR3 has 16 amino acids. Per the germline V gene, CDR1 is SGHVS and CDR2 is FQNEAQ. CDR3 region: CASSKDRRIAKNIQYF. The CDR3 DNA sequence: TGTGCCAGCAGCAAGGACAGGAGAATAGCCAAAAACATTCAGTACTTC. The variable domain in full, with the rest retrieved from reference TRBV7-8 and TRBJ2-4, is GAGVSQSPRYKVAKRGQDVALRCDPISGHVSLFWYQQALGQGPEFLTYFQNEAQLDKSGLPSDRFFAERPEGSVSTLKIQRTQQEDSAVYLCASSKDRRIAKNIQYFGAGTRLSVL.

This rearrangement joins TRBV10-3 to TRBJ2-7; D possibly corresponds to TRBD2 (5 bases). V was pared by 10 bases and J by 2 bases, with 12 bases between. The CDR3 loop spans 12 amino acids. CDR1 ENHRY and CDR2 SYGVKD come from the germline V gene. CDR3 bases: TGTGCCACCTCCCAGGAGGCCTACGAGCAGTACTTC. It encodes CATSQEAYEQYF.

V gene TRBV18 combines with J gene TRBJ2-7; maybe TRBD2 (5 bases). Germline V gene lookup returns CDR1 KGHSH and CDR2 LQKENI. Trimming shortened V by 1 base and J by 4 bases, and 17 bases separated the two germline ends. The CDR3 is 16 residues long. The CDR3, as DNA: TGTGCCAGCTCACCACAGCCCAGCGGAGATGGGTACGAGCAGTACTTC. Amino acid sequence: CASSPQPSGDGYEQYF.

This clone is deemed medium-sized. The chain links TRBV6-5 to TRBJ2-1; 13 bases are shared with TRBD2. Germline V gives CDR1 MNHEY, CDR2 SVGAGI. The CDR3 is 16 amino acids. V was pared by 2 bases and J by 6 bases, with 4 bases of the junction left unmatched. The DNA of the CDR3 is TGTGCCAGCAGTTACGTGGGACTAGCGGGGTCCAATGAGCAGTTCTTC. Encoded protein: CASSYVGLAGSNEQFF.

The sample holds one count of this clone. The chain employs TRBV28 and TRBJ2-1; possible D gene TRBD1, 6 bases. The CDR3 has 14 residues. CDR1 is MDHEN, CDR2 SYDVKM, per germline. V was trimmed by 4 bases and J by 3 bases, leaving 10 bases between them. The CDR3 bases are TGTGCCAGCAGTTCAGGGGTTGGCTACAATGAGCAGTTCTTC. This sequence encodes CASSSGVGYNEQFF.

As DNA, the CDR3 is TGTGCCAGCTCACCATTTCCGACAACCGGGGCCAACGTCCTGACTTTC. This sequence encodes CASSPFPTTGANVLTF. The chain links TRBV18 to TRBJ2-6, with no clear D. Germline CDR1 KGHSH, CDR2 LQKENI. The V end was cut by 2 bases, the J end by 4 bases, with 12 bases between. The CDR3 is made up of 16 amino acids.

This clone was picked up a small number of times. The chain carries TRBV19 and TRBJ2-1, with D perhaps matching TRBD2 (6 bases). V was clipped by 5 bases and J by 2 bases, with 16 bases between them. This CDR3 spans 16 amino acids. The V gene's germline CDR1 is LNHDA and CDR2 SQIVND (reference sequence). The CDR3 DNA reads as TGTGCCAGTAGTCTTCATCGACTAGACCCCTACAATGAGCAGTTCTTC. Its protein product is CASSLHRLDPYNEQFF. The entire variable domain, with the rest obtained from reference TRBV19 and TRBJ2-1, is as follows: DGGITQSPKYLFRKEGQNVTLSCEQNLNHDAMYWYRQDPGQGLRLIYYSQIVNDFQKGDIAEGYSVSREKKESFPLTVTSAQKNPTAFYLCASSLHRLDPYNEQFFGPGTRLTVL.

V usage is TRBV7-9 and J usage is TRBJ2-7, with a tentative D call TRBD2 (5 bases). The CDR3 spans 16 residues. CDR1 SEHNR and CDR2 FQNEAQ come from the germline V gene (reference sequence). V was shortened by 5 bases and J by 4 bases, with 21 bases between the two germline ends. This CDR3 is CASSQVRDSSTYEQYF. In DNA, the CDR3 is TGTGCCAGCAGCCAAGTCCGGGATTCATCAACGTACGAGCAGTACTTC.

The chain carries TRBV4-2 and TRBJ2-5, with D possibly being TRBD2 (6 bases). Trimming removed 1 base at V and 5 bases at J, with 17 bases between. The CDR3 is 16 amino acids. Germline-derived CDR1 and CDR2 are LGHNA and YNFKEQ. This chain's CDR3 is CASSQGGVSTGETQYF. Here the CDR3 DNA reads TGTGCCAGCAGCCAAGGCGGGGTCTCGACGGGGGAGACCCAGTACTTC.

The chain couples TRBV2 to TRBJ2-3, with D perhaps matching TRBD2 (6 bases). Trimming shortened V by 4 bases and J by 3 bases, and 11 bases separated the two germline ends. Germline V gene sequence: CDR1 SNHLY, CDR2 FYNNEI. The CDR3 extends over 14 amino acids. The CDR3 nucleotides are TGTGCCAGCAGTGTTGCGGGACTGACAGATACGCAGTATTTT. Protein sequence: CASSVAGLTDTQYF. The full variable domain, its missing parts supplied by reference TRBV2 and TRBJ2-3, is EPEVTQTPSHQVTQMGQEVILRCVPISNHLYFYWYRQILGQKVEFLVSFYNNEISEKSEIFDDQFSVERPDGSNFTLKIRSTKLEDSAMYFCASSVAGLTDTQYFGPGTRLTVL.

The CDR3 coding sequence is TGCGCCAGCAGCTTGGCCTCGGGGGGCGCCTACAATGAGCAGTTCTTC. It is translated as CASSLASGGAYNEQFF. This rearrangement joins TRBV5-1 to TRBJ2-1; tentative D call: TRBD2 (7 bases). V shed 0 bases and J shed 2 bases, with 12 bases lying between them. The CDR3 sequence is 16 residues long. From germline, CDR1 is SGHRS and CDR2 YFSETQ.

The chain recombines TRBV18 with TRBJ2-5; no clear D. V lost 2 bases and J 4 bases, leaving 14 bases between the germline ends. The CDR3 extends over 15 amino acids. Germline assignment: CDR1 KGHSH and CDR2 LQKENI. The CDR3 is CASSPGGRMGETQYF. CDR3 coding DNA: TGTGCCAGCTCACCAGGCGGCAGGATGGGAGAGACCCAGTACTTC. Together with reference TRBV18 and TRBJ2-5, the CDR3 gives the full variable domain: NAGVMQNPRHLVRRRGQEARLRCSPMKGHSHVYWYRQLPEEGLKFMVYLQKENIIDESGMPKERFSAEFPKEGPSILRIQQVVRGDSAAYFCASSPGGRMGETQYFGPGTRLLVL.

The genes are TRBV2 and TRBJ2-5, with D perhaps matching TRBD1 or TRBD2 (5 bases each). This CDR3 contains 17 residues. The germline V and J ends were trimmed by 1 base and 1 base, with 16 bases remaining between them. Germline lookup yields CDR1 SNHLY and CDR2 FYNNEI. The CDR3 nucleotides are TGTGCCAGCAGTGAAGGCCCGAAGGGACCTCTCCAAGAGACCCAGTACTTC. It encodes CASSEGPKGPLQETQYF.

The V call is TRBV7-6, the J call TRBJ2-3; TRBD1 or TRBD2 may be the D gene (5 bases each). V was cut by 7 bases and J by 0 bases, with 8 bases left in between. This CDR3 has 13 amino acids. The germline CDR1 and CDR2 sequences are SGHVS and FNYEAQ. CDR3 coding DNA: TGTGCCAGCACGGGACGGAGCACAGATACGCAGTATTTT. The encoded protein is CASTGRSTDTQYF.

The chain is built from TRBV7-3 and TRBJ1-1; unclear D gene. Trimming took off 0 bases at V and 5 bases at J, with 7 bases between the two ends. Per germline, CDR1 SGHTA and CDR2 FQGTGA. The CDR3 length is 13 residues. The CDR3 nucleotides are TGTGCCAGCAGCTTAACCGCGAAGACTGAAGCTTTCTTT. Translation gives CASSLTAKTEAFF.

The chain recombines TRBV28 with TRBJ1-5, with 8 bases aligning to TRBD1. The length of the CDR3 is 16 residues. The trim removed 1 base at V and 5 bases at J, leaving 7 bases unmatched. The germline V gene encodes CDR1 MDHEN and CDR2 SYDVKM. The CDR3, as DNA: TGTGCCAGCAGTTTATCTCAGGGGGCTTTATATCAGCCCCAGCATTTT. This codes for CASSLSQGALYQPQHF.

This rearrangement joins TRBV30 to TRBJ1-3; weak D call: TRBD1 (5 bases). The germline CDR1 and CDR2 sequences are GTSNPN and SVGIG (reference sequence). Trimming pared 3 bases from V and 0 bases from J, leaving 12 bases between. CDR3 size: 15 residues. The CDR3: CAWRSRGISGNTIYF. CDR3 sequence (DNA): TGTGCCTGGAGATCGCGGGGGATCTCTGGAAACACCATATATTTT.

This chain uses TRBV10-3 with TRBJ2-1; TRBD2 matches 10 bases. The CDR3 runs to 14 residues. The V gene end was trimmed by 8 bases and the J gene end by 2 bases; junction bases not matched to a gene: 3. Germline CDR1 ENHRY, CDR2 SYGVKD. The CDR3 sequence is CAIGGTSAYNEQFF. The CDR3 bases are TGTGCCATCGGCGGGACTAGCGCCTACAATGAGCAGTTCTTC.